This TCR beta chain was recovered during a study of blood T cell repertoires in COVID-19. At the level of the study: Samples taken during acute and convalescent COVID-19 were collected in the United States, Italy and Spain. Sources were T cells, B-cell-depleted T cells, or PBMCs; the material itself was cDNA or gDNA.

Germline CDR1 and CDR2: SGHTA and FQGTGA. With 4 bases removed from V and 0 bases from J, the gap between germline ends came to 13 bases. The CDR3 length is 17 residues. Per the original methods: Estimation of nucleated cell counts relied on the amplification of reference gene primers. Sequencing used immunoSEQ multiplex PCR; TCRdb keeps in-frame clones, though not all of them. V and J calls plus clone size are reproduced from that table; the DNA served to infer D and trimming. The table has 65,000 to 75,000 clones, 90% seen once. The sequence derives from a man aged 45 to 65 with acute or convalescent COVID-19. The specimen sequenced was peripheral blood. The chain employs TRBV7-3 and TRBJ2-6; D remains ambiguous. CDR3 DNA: TGTGCCAGCAGCTCCACAGTCTCCGACTCTGGGGCCAACGTCCTGACTTTC. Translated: CASSSTVSDSGANVLTF.